These 23 T cell receptor beta chains were all obtained from the same sample, sequenced in a study of low-dose radiotherapy and immunotherapy resistance in tumors. As to time point: before trial treatment. Priming of first-strand cDNA relied on TRAV- and TRBV-specific primers (covering alpha and beta chains). The authors ran 15 to 20 PCR cycles to amplify TCRs with a constant-region primer and V-primer adapter. TCRdb called the reads again in MiXCR, with one record for every CDR3 protein. The table records approximately 90,000 distinct CDR3 sequences, over 15% of them present only once. The source material was PBMCs, sampled before treatment. All receptors derive from a male donor with prostate cancer.

The chain employs TRBV6-1 and TRBJ1-5; 7 bases match TRBD1. J gave up 6 bases and V 7 bases, and 3 bases lay outside the gene matches. There are 12 residues in the CDR3. From germline, CDR1 is MNHNS and CDR2 SASEGT. The CDR3 nucleotides read TGTGCCAGCACTACAGGGGTTCAGCCCCAGCATTTT. Its protein product is CASTTGVQPQHF.

This clonotype was seen repeatedly, ten times or more. This rearrangement joins TRBV3-1 to TRBJ2-3; weak D call: TRBD2 (6 bases). V lost 0 bases and J lost 4, with 8 bases in between. The CDR3 covers 14 residues. Germline lookup yields CDR1 LGHDT and CDR2 YNNKEL (reference sequence). The CDR3: CASSQDAGSDTQYF. In nucleotides, the CDR3 is TGTGCCAGCAGCCAAGATGCGGGGTCAGATACGCAGTATTTT.

This clonotype was counted at least ten times. This CDR3 is CASSQRRSRDTQYF. The CDR3 DNA reads as TGTGCCAGCAGCCAACGGCGGTCGAGGGATACGCAGTATTTT. This chain connects TRBV3-1 to TRBJ2-3; D uncertain. Deletions cut 2 bases from V and 6 bases from J, with 12 bases between. The CDR3 has 14 amino acids. The germline V gene has CDR1 LGHDT and CDR2 YNNKEL (reference sequence).

The chain's CDR3 is CAISSGTSGYEQYF. In DNA, the CDR3 is TGTGCCATCAGTTCCGGGACTAGCGGCTACGAGCAGTACTTC. The chain is built from TRBV10-3 and TRBJ2-7, with 11 bases identical to TRBD2. Germline CDR1 is ENHRY and CDR2 is SYGVKD. CDR3 length: 14 amino acids. Trimming at V came to 5 bases and at J to 3 bases, leaving 3 bases not matched to a gene.

This clonotype was counted ten times or more. A read error may produce the germline difference seen at one junction end. The chain uses TRBV7-7 and TRBJ2-5; TRBD2 might be the D (5 bases). The germline CDR1 and CDR2 sequences are SSHAT and FNYEAQ (reference sequence). The CDR3 spans 16 residues. DNA for the CDR3: TGTGCTAGCAGCTTAGATGGAGGCAGGTACCAAGAGACCCAGTACTTC. Translated: CASSLDGGRYQETQYF.

Ten or more counts support this clonotype. The chain is built from TRBV11-2 and TRBJ2-7; 8 bases are a match to TRBD2. The V gene end was trimmed by 5 bases and the J gene end by 3 bases; junction bases not matched to a gene: 12. Germline loops: CDR1 SGHAT, CDR2 FQNNGV. The CDR3 is 16 residues long. CDR3 sequence reads: CASSPRGGAGVYEQYF. In DNA form, the CDR3 reads TGTGCCAGCAGCCCTAGGGGGGGAGCGGGGGTCTACGAGCAGTACTTC.

The table lists this clonotype with many counts. The rearrangement links TRBV19 to TRBJ2-1; weak D call: TRBD2 (6 bases). The V gene lost 5 bases and the J gene lost 0 bases, with 11 bases spanning the gap. CDR1 and CDR2 from the germline V gene are LNHDA and SQIVND (reference sequence). The CDR3 runs 15 residues. CDR3 DNA sequence: TGTGCCAGTAGTGGGACTGCCCACTCCTACAATGAGCAGTTCTTC. It is translated as CASSGTAHSYNEQFF.

This clonotype was observed at least ten times. The rearrangement links TRBV7-9 to TRBJ1-6; no clear D. Trimming removed 2 bases at V and 0 bases at J, with 14 bases between. The CDR3 contains 18 residues. Germline V gene data show CDR1 as SEHNR and CDR2 as FQNEAQ (reference sequence). The CDR3 loop is CASSLSLTLSSYNSPLHF. The CDR3 DNA follows: TGTGCCAGCAGCTTATCTCTGACGTTAAGCTCCTATAATTCACCCCTCCACTTT.

In this sample, this clonotype turned up many times. The chain has TRBV4-1 and TRBJ2-7; 9 positions match TRBD1. J gave up 2 bases and V 2 bases, and 7 bases lay outside the gene matches. This CDR3 is 16 amino acids long. Looked up from germline, CDR1 is MGHRA and CDR2 is YSYEKL. CDR3 residues: CASSQYPGQGTYEQYF. The CDR3 coding sequence is TGCGCCAGCAGCCAATACCCCGGACAGGGGACCTACGAGCAGTACTTC.

This clonotype was counted ten times or more. The V gene is TRBV7-9, the J gene TRBJ1-5, with D possibly TRBD1 on 5 matching bases. CDR1 and CDR2 from the germline V gene are SEHNR and FQNEAQ (reference sequence). Trimming shortened V by 4 bases and J by 0 bases, and 10 bases separated the two germline ends. This CDR3 contains 15 residues. CDR3 sequence (DNA): TGTGCCAGCAGCTCCCGGGGGAATAGCAATCAGCCCCAGCATTTT. Translating it yields CASSSRGNSNQPQHF.

Ten or more counts support this clonotype. The chain is built from TRBV5-1 and TRBJ2-7; tentative D call: TRBD2 (6 bases). The CDR3 has 15 amino acids. Trimming pared 3 bases from V and 0 bases from J, leaving 13 bases between. Germline values: CDR1 SGHRS, CDR2 YFSETQ. The CDR3 protein is CASSYGGESSYEQYF. The CDR3 bases are TGCGCCAGCAGCTATGGCGGGGAGAGCTCCTACGAGCAGTACTTC.

This clonotype has at least ten counts. This chain uses TRBV29-1 with TRBJ2-6; the D gene is possibly TRBD1 (6 bases). V lost 4 bases, J lost 0 bases, and 13 bases lay in between. The CDR3 covers 16 residues. Germline V gene sequence: CDR1 SQVTM, CDR2 ANQGSEA. The CDR3 DNA is TGCAGCGTTGTGGACAGTCCAAGCTCTGGGGCCAACGTCCTGACTTTC. Its translation: CSVVDSPSSGANVLTF.

With regard to this clonotype: This may arise from a read error, as a much more abundant clone is one base away. The rearrangement uses TRBV7-9 and TRBJ1-5; D may be TRBD1 (6 bases). CDR1 and CDR2 (germline): SEHNR, FQNEAQ (reference sequence). The length of the CDR3 is 12 residues. CDR3 sequence reads: CASSRVGGPLHF. The CDR3 DNA reads as TGTGCCAGCAGCAGAGTGGGGGGGCCCCTGCATTTT.

This clonotype has at least ten counts. This rearrangement joins TRBV21-1 to TRBJ2-2; whether TRBD1, the table's D call, matches the DNA was not checked. TRBV21-1 is classified as a pseudogene. The CDR3 is made up of 16 amino acids. CDR3 DNA sequence: TGTGCCACCAGCCTCATGGACAGGGGGTACACCGGGGAGCTGTTTTTT. Translation gives CATSLMDRGYTGELFF.

This clonotype was seen repeatedly, ten times or more. The V and J genes are TRBV21-1 and TRBJ2-5; TRBD1 is taken as the D call from the table, unchecked against the DNA. TRBV21-1 is marked as a pseudogene. This CDR3 has 15 residues. The CDR3 spells CASSGSPGVQETQYF. The CDR3 DNA follows: TGTGCCAGCAGCGGTTCCCCAGGGGTCCAAGAGACCCAGTACTTC.

There are a few counts of this clonotype. The V call is TRBV28, the J call TRBJ1-5; TRBD1 is a possible D gene (6 bases). The V gene lost 7 bases and the J gene lost 3 bases, with 16 bases spanning the gap. The CDR3 totals 15 residues. Germline values: CDR1 MDHEN, CDR2 SYDVKM. CDR3 DNA sequence: TGTGCCAGCAACCTTTGGGCAGGGGCCAATCAGCCCCAGCATTTT. This encodes CASNLWAGANQPQHF.

This clonotype showed up many times. The chain carries TRBV10-3 and TRBJ1-2; D gene unclear. The CDR3 contains 15 residues. The V end lost 0 bases, the J end lost 2 bases, and 10 bases lay between the germline ends. Germline loops: CDR1 ENHRY, CDR2 SYGVKD. CDR3 sequence (DNA): TGTGCCATCAGTGAGTCGGTTTCCCCCAACTATGGCTACACCTTC. The encoded protein is CAISESVSPNYGYTF.

In its sample, this clonotype was seen many times. The chain is built from TRBV30 and TRBJ1-1, with 7 positions matching TRBD1. The V gene's germline CDR1 is GTSNPN and CDR2 SVGIG (reference sequence). J was trimmed by 5 bases and V by 5 bases; bases with no gene match: 2. This CDR3 comprises 11 residues. The DNA of the CDR3 is TGTGCCTGGGGGGGACAGACTGAAGCTTTCTTT. This gives the protein CAWGGQTEAFF.

This clonotype has at least ten counts. V and J are TRBV6-2 or TRBV6-3 and TRBJ2-1, with 8 nucleotides matching TRBD2. The CDR3 runs 12 residues. Trimming removed 8 bases from V and 7 bases from J; junction bases left unmatched: 4. Germline V CDR1 and CDR2: MNHEY, SVGEGT. CDR3 amino acids: CASARLANEQFF. CDR3 sequence (DNA): TGTGCCAGCGCTAGACTAGCGAATGAGCAGTTCTTC.

Comments on this clonotype: A far larger clone is just one base off, so this is likely a read error. The chain uses TRBV5-1 and TRBJ2-5, with D hard to call. Germline assignment: CDR1 SGHRS and CDR2 YFSETQ. This CDR3 region has 12 residues. Deletions cut 0 bases from V and 11 bases from J, with 11 bases between. Written as DNA, the CDR3 is TGCGCCAGCAGCTTGGAGTACAATGAGCAGTACTTC. Translated: CASSLEYNEQYF.

This clonotype was counted at least ten times. V and J are TRBV7-8 and TRBJ2-5; D is ambiguous. V was clipped by 3 bases and J by 4 bases, with 6 bases between them. Germline loops: CDR1 SGHVS, CDR2 FQNEAQ. There are 12 residues in the CDR3. The chain's CDR3 is CASSLGLETQYF. DNA of the CDR3: TGTGCCAGCAGCTTGGGGTTAGAGACCCAGTACTTC.

This clonotype was counted at least ten times. This chain connects TRBV19 to TRBJ2-3, with 9 bases lining up with TRBD1. V dropped 3 bases and J dropped 1; count of bases not matched to a gene: 8. This CDR3 has 17 amino acids. The germline V gene has CDR1 LNHDA and CDR2 SQIVND (reference sequence). In nucleotides, the CDR3 is TGTGCCAGTAGTATGGGACAGGGCGCCGCGGGCACAGATACGCAGTATTTT. Translated, it gives CASSMGQGAAGTDTQYF.

This clonotype was counted ten times or more. The CDR3 DNA reads TGTGCCAGCAGTTCGGGACGGGGATTATCCTACGAGCAGTACTTC. Translating gives CASSSGRGLSYEQYF. This rearrangement joins TRBV6-2 or TRBV6-3 to TRBJ2-7; either TRBD1 or TRBD2 may fit D (5 bases each). The germline V and J ends were trimmed by 4 bases and 1 base, with 14 bases remaining between them. Per the germline V gene, CDR1 is MNHEY and CDR2 is SVGEGT. The CDR3 has 15 amino acids.